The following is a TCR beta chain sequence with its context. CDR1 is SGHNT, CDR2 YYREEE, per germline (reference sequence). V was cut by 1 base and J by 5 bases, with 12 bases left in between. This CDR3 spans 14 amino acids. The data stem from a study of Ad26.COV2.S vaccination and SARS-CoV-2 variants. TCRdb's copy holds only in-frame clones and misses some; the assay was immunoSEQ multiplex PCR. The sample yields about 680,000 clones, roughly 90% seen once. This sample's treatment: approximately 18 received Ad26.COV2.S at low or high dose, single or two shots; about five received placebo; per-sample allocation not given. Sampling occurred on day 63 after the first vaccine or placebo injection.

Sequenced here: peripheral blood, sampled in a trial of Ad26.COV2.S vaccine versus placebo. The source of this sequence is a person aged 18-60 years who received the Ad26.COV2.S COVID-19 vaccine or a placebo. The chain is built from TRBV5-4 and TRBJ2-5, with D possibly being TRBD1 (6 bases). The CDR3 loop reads CASSLRQGQETQYF. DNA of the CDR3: TGTGCCAGCAGCTTGAGGCAGGGGCAGGAGACCCAGTACTTC. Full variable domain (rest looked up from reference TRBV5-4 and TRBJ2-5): ETGVTQSPTHLIKTRGQQVTLRCSSQSGHNTVSWYQQALGQGPQFIFQYYREEENGRGNFPPRFSGLQFPNYSSELNVNALELDDSALYLCASSLRQGQETQYFGPGTRLLVL.